This TCR beta chain was identified during a study of cytomegalovirus exposure and HLA in healthy donors. Study-wide results and limits: A subsequent analysis found that TCR clusters from the first cohort also tended to co-occur in the 120 or so validation repertoires, with 90% to 95% of cluster scores above 0. TCR beta chains numbering about 160 were designated cytomegalovirus-associated. It was reported that the classifier diagnosed cytomegalovirus status with high specificity and sensitivity in both the original and validation cohorts.

Between the trimmed V and J ends, which lost 3 bases and 14 bases, there was a span of 7 bases. Germline CDR1 and CDR2: SNHLY and FYNNEI. This CDR3 contains 10 residues. Data came from immunoSEQ multiplex PCR; TCRdb stores just in-frame clones and leaves some out. This repertoire shows a few hundred thousand clones, 80% to 90% found once; its top ten account for about 0.91%. With regard to this clone: Its specificity is not known.

This TCR came from a woman aged 18 to 35 in good health and CMV-seronegative. The sequencing input was PBMCs. The gene calls are TRBV2 and TRBJ1-4; D uncertain. Written as DNA, the CDR3 is TGTGCCAGCAGTGATTATGTCCTGTTTTTT. This sequence encodes CASSDYVLFF.